The 32 T cell receptor beta chains below come from one sample, sequenced in a study of T cells in Graves' hyperthyroidism and ophthalmopathy. RNA transcripts gave rise to amplified TCR beta CDR3 regions. TCR CDR3 regions were first amplified by RT-PCR with HTBI primers. MiXCR, applied by TCRdb to the multiplex PCR reads, yields one record per CDR3 protein. The sample records around 300,000 distinct CDR3 sequences, roughly 19% being singletons. The specimen was blood. Every receptor here comes from a man between 50 and 59 years old with Graves' ophthalmopathy.

Of note for this clonotype: A much more abundant neighbour one base away suggests this may be a read error. V and J are TRBV13 and TRBJ2-1, with D tentatively TRBD1 or TRBD2 (5 bases each). Germline-derived CDR1 and CDR2 are PRHDT and FYEKMQ (reference sequence). CDR3 size: 11 residues. The CDR3 spells CASRLGDEQSF. The CDR3 DNA reads TGTGCCAGCCGACTGGGGGATGAGCAGTCCTTC. The variable domain in full, with the rest retrieved from reference TRBV13 and TRBJ2-1, is AAGVIQSPRHLIKEKRETATLKCYPIPRHDTVYWYQQGPGQDPQFLISFYEKMQSDKGSIPDRFSAQQFSDYHSELNMSSLELGDSALYFCASRLGDEQSFGPGTRLTVL.

This clonotype was counted a few times. The chain links TRBV7-9 to TRBJ2-5; 15 nucleotides agree with TRBD2. J lost 5 bases, V lost 1 base, and 8 bases had no gene match. Germline V CDR1 and CDR2: SEHNR, FQNEAQ (reference sequence). The length of the CDR3 is 18 residues. This CDR3 reads CASSLGTSGRAAWETQYF. The CDR3 DNA reads TGTGCCAGCAGCTTAGGGACTAGCGGGAGGGCCGCGTGGGAGACCCAGTACTTC.

CDR3 nucleotide sequence: TGCGCCAGCAGCCCACAACTCGGCGCTGAAGCTTTCTTT. Translated, it gives CASSPQLGAEAFF. This chain joins TRBV5-1 and TRBJ1-1; D remains ambiguous. The V end lost 4 bases, the J end lost 6 bases, and 13 bases lay between the germline ends. The CDR3 has 13 residues. Germline lookup yields CDR1 SGHRS and CDR2 YFSETQ.

This rearrangement joins TRBV30 to TRBJ1-6; D remains ambiguous. This CDR3 spans 12 amino acids. V lost 5 bases and J lost 9, with 11 bases in between. Germline-derived CDR1 and CDR2 are GTSNPN and SVGIG (reference sequence). CDR3 loop: CAWYRAPSPLHF. DNA of the CDR3: TGTGCCTGGTACCGGGCACCTTCACCCCTCCACTTT.

The chain recombines TRBV20-1 with TRBJ2-7; the match to TRBD1 covers 7 bases. CDR1 is DFQATT and CDR2 is SNEGSKA in the germline V gene (reference sequence). The CDR3 runs 15 residues. With 3 bases clipped from V and 4 bases from J, the junction kept 12 bases outside the gene matches. The CDR3 is CSASPPRDRVYEQYF. In DNA, the CDR3 is TGCAGTGCTAGCCCCCCCCGGGACAGAGTTTACGAGCAGTACTTC.

This clonotype was seen at least ten times. The chain links TRBV19 to TRBJ2-7, with D perhaps TRBD2 (6 bases). The germline gives CDR1 LNHDA, CDR2 SQIVND (reference sequence). The V end was cut by 1 base, the J end by 2 bases, with 12 bases between. There are 15 residues in the CDR3. CDR3 amino acids: CASSIGLGGAYEQYF. The CDR3, as DNA: TGTGCCAGTAGTATAGGCCTAGGAGGGGCCTACGAGCAGTACTTC.

V usage is TRBV28 and J usage is TRBJ1-5; D is ambiguous. CDR1 is MDHEN, CDR2 SYDVKM, per germline. The CDR3 consists of 13 residues. The V gene lost 6 bases and the J gene lost 7 bases, with 13 bases spanning the gap. CDR3 region: CASSLLASQPQHF. For the CDR3, the DNA is TGTGCCAGCAGCCTCTTAGCTTCGCAGCCCCAGCATTTT.

The chain links TRBV5-1 to TRBJ2-7; 7 positions agree with TRBD1. From germline, CDR1 is SGHRS and CDR2 YFSETQ. The CDR3 extends over 15 amino acids. J gave up 4 bases and V 1 base, and 8 bases lay outside the gene matches. CDR3 DNA sequence: TGCGCCAGCAGCTTGTCCCCGGGACAGCCTTACGAGCAGTACTTC. Protein product: CASSLSPGQPYEQYF.

This clonotype came up many times. The rearrangement uses TRBV15 and TRBJ2-3; D is unresolved. This CDR3 region has 15 residues. Germline values: CDR1 LNHNV, CDR2 YYDKDF (reference sequence). The ends were cut back, 0 bases at V and 2 bases at J, with 9 bases in the middle. Written as DNA, the CDR3 is TGTGCCACCAGCAGAGAGCGGACCAACACAGATACGCAGTATTTT. Its translation is CATSRERTNTDTQYF.

The V and J genes are TRBV10-3 and TRBJ2-3; 7 bases agree with TRBD1. Germline trimming cut 8 bases from V and 9 bases from J; bases unmatched to any gene: 11. Germline-derived CDR1 and CDR2 are ENHRY and SYGVKD. This CDR3 comprises 13 residues. The CDR3 is CAIWDRKASTQYF. CDR3 nucleotides: TGTGCCATCTGGGACAGAAAAGCCTCAACGCAGTATTTT.

This clonotype was detected ten times or more. The CDR3 DNA reads as TGTGCCAGCAGTTTACGTGGGGTGAAAGCTTTCTTT. It encodes CASSLRGVKAFF. This chain connects TRBV28 to TRBJ1-1; D unresolved. CDR1 is MDHEN, CDR2 SYDVKM, per germline. This CDR3 is built from 12 residues. Between the trimmed V and J ends, which lost 2 bases and 9 bases, there was a span of 10 bases.

The table lists this clonotype with many counts. The chain recombines TRBV11-1 with TRBJ2-3; D is perhaps TRBD2 (5 bases). In germline, CDR1 is SGHAT, CDR2 FQDESV (reference sequence). This CDR3 has 14 residues. The V end lost 2 bases, the J end lost 4 bases, and 10 bases lay between the germline ends. The CDR3 loop is CASSLSGLADTQYF. CDR3 nucleotides: TGTGCCAGCAGCTTATCCGGACTTGCAGATACGCAGTATTTT.

J is TRBJ2-5 and V is TRBV20-1; no firm D call. V lost 0 bases and J lost 2, with 10 bases in between. The CDR3 covers 14 residues. The germline gives CDR1 DFQATT, CDR2 SNEGSKA (reference sequence). The chain's CDR3 is CSARESSRQETQYF. DNA of the CDR3: TGCAGTGCTAGAGAGAGTAGCAGACAAGAGACCCAGTACTTC.

This clonotype was observed a handful of times. This chain uses TRBV14 with TRBJ2-2; D might be TRBD1 (5 bases). The CDR3 spans 14 residues. Germline V gives CDR1 SGHDN, CDR2 FVKESK. The ends were cut back, 5 bases at V and 7 bases at J, with 14 bases in the middle. DNA for the CDR3: TGTGCCAGCAGCAAAACCCAGGGCATCGGGGAGCTGTTTTTT. It yields the protein CASSKTQGIGELFF.

This chain links TRBV6-2 or TRBV6-3 with TRBJ2-7; 7 bases agree with TRBD1. V dropped 6 bases and J dropped 0; count of bases not matched to a gene: 11. This CDR3 is 16 amino acids long. Looked up from germline, CDR1 is MNHEY and CDR2 is SVGEGT. The CDR3 DNA follows: TGTGCCAGCAGGCCACCTCGTTCAGGGGGCTCCTACGAGCAGTACTTC. Its translation is CASRPPRSGGSYEQYF.

This clonotype was counted ten times or more. This chain uses TRBV12-3 or TRBV12-4 with TRBJ1-5; D not certain. The V gene lost 3 bases and the J gene lost 5 bases, with 8 bases spanning the gap. The CDR3 loop spans 13 amino acids. The CDR3 bases are TGTGCCAGCAGTTTTGAGGAATATCAGCCCCAGCATTTT. Protein product: CASSFEEYQPQHF.

The sample holds many counts of this clonotype. CDR3 sequence reads: CASSTGRKEWAFF. The DNA of the CDR3 is TGTGCCAGCAGTACAGGGAGGAAGGAGTGGGCTTTCTTT. This chain connects TRBV28 to TRBJ1-1, with D maybe TRBD1 (6 bases). Germline V lookup: CDR1 MDHEN, CDR2 SYDVKM. V dropped 5 bases and J dropped 11 bases, with 18 bases sitting between them. The CDR3 runs 13 residues.

This clonotype occurred a few times. The chain employs TRBV29-1 and TRBJ2-7; D gene unclear. This CDR3 is 11 amino acids long. V was trimmed by 7 bases and J by 0 bases, leaving 7 bases between them. CDR1 is SQVTM, CDR2 ANQGSEA, per germline. The CDR3 nucleotides read TGCAGCGCAGTGACCTCCTACGAGCAGTACTTC. Protein product: CSAVTSYEQYF.

This clonotype occurred many times. The chain couples TRBV28 to TRBJ2-1; 11 nucleotides match TRBD2. The CDR3 length is 15 residues. The V gene end was trimmed by 3 bases and the J gene end by 2 bases; junction bases not matched to a gene: 0. Germline V lookup: CDR1 MDHEN, CDR2 SYDVKM. CDR3 region: CASSLTSGAYNEQFF. The CDR3 coding sequence is TGTGCCAGCAGTTTGACTAGCGGGGCCTACAATGAGCAGTTCTTC.

The chain employs TRBV5-4 and TRBJ2-4; 8 nucleotides line up with TRBD2. There are 16 residues in the CDR3. Germline V gene lookup returns CDR1 SGHNT and CDR2 YYREEE (reference sequence). Trimming cost V 4 bases and J 0 bases; bases outside gene matches: 6. CDR3 in amino acids: CASSPGGALAKNIQYF. DNA for the CDR3: TGTGCCAGCAGCCCGGGGGGGGCGTTAGCCAAAAACATTCAGTACTTC.

The sample holds many counts of this clonotype. The rearrangement uses TRBV2 and TRBJ1-5; D unclear. V was cut by 3 bases and J by 1 base, with 7 bases left in between. The CDR3 sequence is 14 residues long. CDR1 and CDR2 from the germline V gene are SNHLY and FYNNEI. Written as DNA, the CDR3 is TGTGCCAGCAGTGAGGACGGGAGCAATCAGCCCCAGCATTTT. This codes for CASSEDGSNQPQHF.

Ten or more counts support this clonotype. This chain links TRBV7-9 with TRBJ2-5, with D tentatively TRBD1 or TRBD2 (5 bases each). The V gene lost 0 bases and the J gene lost 5 bases, with 13 bases spanning the gap. The germline V gene encodes CDR1 SEHNR and CDR2 FQNEAQ (reference sequence). CDR3 size: 15 residues. The CDR3 DNA reads TGTGCCAGCAGCTTAGCCAGGGTAGGCGGGGAGACCCAGTACTTC. It encodes CASSLARVGGETQYF.

This clonotype was counted only a few times. The genes are TRBV19 and TRBJ1-1, with TRBD1 matching 7 bases. The CDR3 sequence is 16 residues long. The V gene's germline CDR1 is LNHDA and CDR2 SQIVND (reference sequence). V was pared by 4 bases and J by 0 bases, with 8 bases of the junction left unmatched. The CDR3, as DNA: TGTGCCAGTAGTAGGAGGGGGCAGAAAATGAACACTGAAGCTTTCTTT. Translating gives CASSRRGQKMNTEAFF.

This clonotype has just a few counts. This sequence joins TRBV6-1 and TRBJ2-1; D not resolved. This CDR3 region has 13 residues. Germline V gene lookup returns CDR1 MNHNS and CDR2 SASEGT. V lost 6 bases, J lost 9 bases, and 15 bases lay in between. The CDR3 DNA reads as TGTGCCAGCAGACCCAGGCGGCCTGGTGAGCAGTTCTTC. Translating gives CASRPRRPGEQFF.

The rearrangement uses TRBV6-1 and TRBJ1-6; D remains ambiguous. The CDR3 contains 13 residues. Per germline, CDR1 MNHNS and CDR2 SASEGT. Trimming left V 6 bases short and J 7 bases short, with 10 bases between. CDR3 loop: CASRRQQNSPLHF. The CDR3 DNA follows: TGTGCCAGCAGACGGCAACAGAATTCACCCCTCCACTTT.

This clonotype appeared many times. This chain connects TRBV27 to TRBJ2-1; D perhaps matches TRBD2 (5 bases). The ends were cut back, 1 base at V and 0 bases at J, with 13 bases in the middle. CDR1 and CDR2 (germline): MNHEY, SMNVEV (reference sequence). The CDR3 consists of 17 residues. The CDR3 DNA reads TGTGCCAGCAGTTTATACGGGCGGGCCAGCTCCTACAATGAGCAGTTCTTC. Translated: CASSLYGRASSYNEQFF.

This rearrangement joins TRBV19 to TRBJ2-6; TRBD2 agrees at 7 bases. V lost 6 bases and J lost 1; bases outside the gene matches: 9. Germline CDR1 LNHDA, CDR2 SQIVND (reference sequence). This CDR3 is built from 17 residues. The CDR3 bases are TGTGCCAGTAGATCAGGAGGGAGGGTTTCTGGGGCCAACGTCCTGACTTTC. The encoded protein is CASRSGGRVSGANVLTF.

This clonotype was counted between two and nine times. V is TRBV10-2 and J is TRBJ2-7, with 10 bases that match TRBD1. This CDR3 comprises 15 residues. CDR1 and CDR2 from the germline V gene are WSHSY and SAAADI. The V segment lost 8 bases and the J segment 2 bases; nucleotides outside the gene matches: 9. In nucleotides, the CDR3 is TGCGCCAGCCGATGGGGGACAGGGGAGGCCTACGAGCAGTACTTC. Translating gives CASRWGTGEAYEQYF.

Many counts were recorded for this clonotype. The chain couples TRBV27 to TRBJ1-5; possibly TRBD1 for D (5 bases). The CDR3 loop spans 14 amino acids. V was clipped by 6 bases and J by 1 base, with 10 bases between them. Germline values: CDR1 MNHEY, CDR2 SMNVEV (reference sequence). The CDR3 DNA reads TGTGCCAGCAGACTCGGGGGGAGCAATCAGCCCCAGCATTTT. Translating gives CASRLGGSNQPQHF.

This clonotype was recorded a few times. The genes are TRBV29-1 and TRBJ2-5, with 10 bases fitting TRBD2. The V segment lost 5 bases and the J segment 5 bases; nucleotides outside the gene matches: 8. The CDR3 spans 14 residues. Germline values: CDR1 SQVTM, CDR2 ANQGSEA. CDR3: CSVKSGRAVETQYF. CDR3 coding DNA: TGCAGCGTTAAAAGCGGGAGGGCTGTTGAGACCCAGTACTTC.

This clonotype was observed a few times. The chain couples TRBV28 to TRBJ1-2; D is unclear. The CDR3 runs 15 residues. V was pared by 2 bases and J by 7 bases, with 17 bases between. Germline values: CDR1 MDHEN, CDR2 SYDVKM. CDR3 coding DNA: TGTGCCAGCAGTTTAGACGACCGAACCCGCGGTGGCTACACCTTC. Translated: CASSLDDRTRGGYTF.

The rearrangement joins TRBV20-1 to TRBJ1-2, with TRBD1 as a possible D gene (5 bases). The germline gives CDR1 DFQATT, CDR2 SNEGSKA (reference sequence). V lost 5 bases and J 1 base, leaving 11 bases between the germline ends. The length of the CDR3 is 13 residues. The chain's CDR3 is CSAWETDNYGYTF. CDR3 nucleotides: TGCAGTGCTTGGGAGACAGATAACTATGGCTACACCTTC.